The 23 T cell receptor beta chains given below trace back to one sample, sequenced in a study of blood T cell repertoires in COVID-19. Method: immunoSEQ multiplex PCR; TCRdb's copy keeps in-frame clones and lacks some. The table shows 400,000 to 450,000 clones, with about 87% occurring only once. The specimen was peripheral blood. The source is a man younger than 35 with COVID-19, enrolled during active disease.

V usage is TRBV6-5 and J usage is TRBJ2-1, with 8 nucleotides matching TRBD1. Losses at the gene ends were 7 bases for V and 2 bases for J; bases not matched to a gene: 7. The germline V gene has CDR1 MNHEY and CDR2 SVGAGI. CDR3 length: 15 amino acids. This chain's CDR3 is CASTLDRATYNEQFF. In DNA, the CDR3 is TGTGCCAGCACCCTGGACAGGGCGACCTACAATGAGCAGTTCTTC.

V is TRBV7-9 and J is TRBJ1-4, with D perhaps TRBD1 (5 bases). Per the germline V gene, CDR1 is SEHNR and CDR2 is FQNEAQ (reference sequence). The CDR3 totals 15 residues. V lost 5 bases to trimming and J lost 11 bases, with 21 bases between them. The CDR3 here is CASSNLPGLSGKLFF. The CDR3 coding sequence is TGTGCCAGCAGCAACCTCCCGGGACTCTCAGGGAAACTGTTTTTT.

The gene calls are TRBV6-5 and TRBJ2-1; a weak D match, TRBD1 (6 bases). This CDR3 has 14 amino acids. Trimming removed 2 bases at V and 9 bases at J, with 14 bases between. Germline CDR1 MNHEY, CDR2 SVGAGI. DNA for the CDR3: TGTGCCAGCAGTTACCCTGGGGGCCAAAGTGAGCAGTTCTTC. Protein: CASSYPGGQSEQFF.

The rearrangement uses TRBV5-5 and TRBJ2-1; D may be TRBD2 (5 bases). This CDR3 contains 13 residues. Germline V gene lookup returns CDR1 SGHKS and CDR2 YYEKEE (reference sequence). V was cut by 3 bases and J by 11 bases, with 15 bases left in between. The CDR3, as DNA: TGTGCCAGCAGCTGGAGGCCCTTAGACCAGCAGTTCTTC. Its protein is CASSWRPLDQQFF.

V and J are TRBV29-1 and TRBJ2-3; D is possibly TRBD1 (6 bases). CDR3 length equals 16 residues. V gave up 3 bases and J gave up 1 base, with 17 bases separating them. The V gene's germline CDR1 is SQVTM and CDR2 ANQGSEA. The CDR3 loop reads CSVEGAGWGRTDTQYF. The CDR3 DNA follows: TGCAGCGTTGAGGGGGCTGGGTGGGGCCGCACAGATACGCAGTATTTT.

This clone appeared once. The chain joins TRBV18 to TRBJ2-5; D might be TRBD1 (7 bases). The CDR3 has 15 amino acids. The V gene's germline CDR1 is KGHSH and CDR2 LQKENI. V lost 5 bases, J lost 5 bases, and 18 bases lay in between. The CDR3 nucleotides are TGTGCCAGCTCATCGAACAGGGGACTGGGGGAGACCCAGTACTTC. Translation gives CASSSNRGLGETQYF.

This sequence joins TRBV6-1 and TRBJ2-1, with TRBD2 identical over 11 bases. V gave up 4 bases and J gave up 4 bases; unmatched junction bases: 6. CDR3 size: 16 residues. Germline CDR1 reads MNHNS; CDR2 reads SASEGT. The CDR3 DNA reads TGTGCCAGCAGTGCACCGGGACTAGCGGATTACAATGAGCAGTTCTTC. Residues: CASSAPGLADYNEQFF.

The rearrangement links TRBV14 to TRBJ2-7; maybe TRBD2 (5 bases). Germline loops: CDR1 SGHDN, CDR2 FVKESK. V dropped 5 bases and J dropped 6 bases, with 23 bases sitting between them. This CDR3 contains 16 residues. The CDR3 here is CASSTRLTWGMSEQYF. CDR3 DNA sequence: TGTGCCAGCAGCACCCGACTAACCTGGGGTATGAGCGAGCAGTACTTC.

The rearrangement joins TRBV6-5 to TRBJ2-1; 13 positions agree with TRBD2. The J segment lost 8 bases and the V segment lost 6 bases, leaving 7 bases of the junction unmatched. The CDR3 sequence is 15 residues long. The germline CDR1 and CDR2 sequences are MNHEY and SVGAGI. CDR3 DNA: TGTGCCAGCAGGGAGGGACTAGCGGGATTCTATGAGCAGTTCTTC. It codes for CASREGLAGFYEQFF.

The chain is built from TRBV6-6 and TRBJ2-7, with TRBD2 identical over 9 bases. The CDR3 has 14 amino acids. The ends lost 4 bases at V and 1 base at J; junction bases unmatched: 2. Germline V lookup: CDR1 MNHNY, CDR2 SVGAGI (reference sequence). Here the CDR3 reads CASSLSGGSYEQYF. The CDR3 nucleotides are TGTGCCAGCAGTTTAAGCGGGGGGTCCTACGAGCAGTACTTC.

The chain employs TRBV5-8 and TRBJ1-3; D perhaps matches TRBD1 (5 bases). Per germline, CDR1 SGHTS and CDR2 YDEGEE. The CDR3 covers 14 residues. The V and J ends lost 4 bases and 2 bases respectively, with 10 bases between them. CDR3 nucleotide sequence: TGTGCCAGCAGCCAGGCGGGGGCTGGAAACACCATATATTTT. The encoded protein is CASSQAGAGNTIYF. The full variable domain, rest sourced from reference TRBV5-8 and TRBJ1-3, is EAGVTQSPTHLIKTRGQQATLRCSPISGHTSVYWYQQALGLGLQFLLWYDEGEERNRGNFPPRFSGRQFPNYSSELNVNALELEDSALYLCASSQAGAGNTIYFGEGSWLTVV.

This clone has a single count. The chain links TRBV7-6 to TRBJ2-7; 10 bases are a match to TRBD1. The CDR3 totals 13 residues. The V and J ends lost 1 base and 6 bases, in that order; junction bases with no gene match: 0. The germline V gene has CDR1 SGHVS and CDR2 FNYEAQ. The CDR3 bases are TGTGCCAGCAGCTTAGGGACAGGGGGCGAGCAGTACTTC. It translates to CASSLGTGGEQYF.

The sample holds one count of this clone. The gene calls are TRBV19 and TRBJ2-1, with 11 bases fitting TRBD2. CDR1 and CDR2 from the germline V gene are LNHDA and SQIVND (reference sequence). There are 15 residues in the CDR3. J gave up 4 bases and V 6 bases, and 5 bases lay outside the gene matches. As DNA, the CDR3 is TGTGCCAGTAGGACTAGCGGGGCGGGGTACAATGAGCAGTTCTTC. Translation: CASRTSGAGYNEQFF. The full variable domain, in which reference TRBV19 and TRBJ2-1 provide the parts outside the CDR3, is DGGITQSPKYLFRKEGQNVTLSCEQNLNHDAMYWYRQDPGQGLRLIYYSQIVNDFQKGDIAEGYSVSREKKESFPLTVTSAQKNPTAFYLCASRTSGAGYNEQFFGPGTRLTVL.

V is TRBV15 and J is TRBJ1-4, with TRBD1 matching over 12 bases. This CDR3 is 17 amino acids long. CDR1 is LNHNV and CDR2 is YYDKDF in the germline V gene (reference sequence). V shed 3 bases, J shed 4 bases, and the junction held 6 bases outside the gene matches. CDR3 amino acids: CATSRRDRGLFNEKLFF. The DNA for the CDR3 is TGTGCCACCAGCAGGCGGGACAGGGGGCTCTTTAATGAAAAACTGTTTTTT.

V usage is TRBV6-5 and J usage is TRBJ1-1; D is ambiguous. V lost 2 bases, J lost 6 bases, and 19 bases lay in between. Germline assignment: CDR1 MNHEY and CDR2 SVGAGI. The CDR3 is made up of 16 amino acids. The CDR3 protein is CASSYKFLPGGAEAFF. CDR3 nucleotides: TGTGCCAGCAGTTACAAATTTCTGCCAGGAGGAGCTGAAGCTTTCTTT.

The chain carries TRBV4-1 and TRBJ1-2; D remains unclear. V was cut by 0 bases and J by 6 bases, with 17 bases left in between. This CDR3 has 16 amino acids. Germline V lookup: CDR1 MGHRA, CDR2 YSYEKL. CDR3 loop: CASSQDPHGGQHGYTF. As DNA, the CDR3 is TGCGCCAGCAGCCAAGACCCCCACGGCGGTCAGCATGGCTACACCTTC.

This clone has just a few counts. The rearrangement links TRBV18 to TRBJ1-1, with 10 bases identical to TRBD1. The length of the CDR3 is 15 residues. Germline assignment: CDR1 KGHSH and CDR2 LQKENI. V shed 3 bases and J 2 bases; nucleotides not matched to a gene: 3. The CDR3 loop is CASSPGQGSNTEAFF. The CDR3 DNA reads TGTGCCAGCTCACCGGGACAGGGGTCCAACACTGAAGCTTTCTTT.

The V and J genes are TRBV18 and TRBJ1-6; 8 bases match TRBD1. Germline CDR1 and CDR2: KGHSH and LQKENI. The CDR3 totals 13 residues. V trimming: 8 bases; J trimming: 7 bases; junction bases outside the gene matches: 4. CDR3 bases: TGTGCCAGCCGACAGGGGTCCAATTCACCCCTCCACTTT. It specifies CASRQGSNSPLHF.

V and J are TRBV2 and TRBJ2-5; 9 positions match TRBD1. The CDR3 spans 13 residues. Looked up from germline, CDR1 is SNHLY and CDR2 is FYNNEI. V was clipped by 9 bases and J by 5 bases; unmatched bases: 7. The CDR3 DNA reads TGTGCCAGTAGGGGACAGGGCGTGGAGACCCAGTACTTC. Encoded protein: CASRGQGVETQYF.

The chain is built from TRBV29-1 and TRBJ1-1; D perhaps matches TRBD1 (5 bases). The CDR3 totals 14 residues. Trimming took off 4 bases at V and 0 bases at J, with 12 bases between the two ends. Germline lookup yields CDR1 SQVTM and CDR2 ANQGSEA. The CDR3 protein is CSVVQGSLNTEAFF. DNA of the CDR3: TGCAGCGTTGTCCAGGGTTCTCTGAACACTGAAGCTTTCTTT.

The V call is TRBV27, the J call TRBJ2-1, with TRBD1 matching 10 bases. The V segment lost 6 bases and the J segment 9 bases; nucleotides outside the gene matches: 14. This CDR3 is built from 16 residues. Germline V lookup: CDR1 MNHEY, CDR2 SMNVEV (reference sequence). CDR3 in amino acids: CASSQTSDRGRSEQFF. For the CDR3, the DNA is TGTGCCAGCAGCCAAACCTCCGACAGGGGGCGTAGTGAGCAGTTCTTC.

The CDR3 reads CASSLGVARGNSPLHF. The CDR3 coding sequence is TGTGCCAGCAGCTTAGGAGTGGCCAGGGGAAATTCACCCCTCCACTTT. The V call is TRBV11-3, the J call TRBJ1-6; D is possibly TRBD1 (6 bases). CDR3 length equals 16 residues. Trimming shortened V by 1 base and J by 7 bases, and 14 bases separated the two germline ends. Germline CDR1 and CDR2: SGHNT and YENEEA.

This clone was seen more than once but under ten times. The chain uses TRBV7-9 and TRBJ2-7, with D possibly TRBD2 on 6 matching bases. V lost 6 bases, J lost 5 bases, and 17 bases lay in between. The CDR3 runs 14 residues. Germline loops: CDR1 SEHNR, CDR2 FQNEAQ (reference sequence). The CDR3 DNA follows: TGTGCCAGCAGAGGAGGGTCAGGGCGCGACGAGCAGTACTTC. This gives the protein CASRGGSGRDEQYF.